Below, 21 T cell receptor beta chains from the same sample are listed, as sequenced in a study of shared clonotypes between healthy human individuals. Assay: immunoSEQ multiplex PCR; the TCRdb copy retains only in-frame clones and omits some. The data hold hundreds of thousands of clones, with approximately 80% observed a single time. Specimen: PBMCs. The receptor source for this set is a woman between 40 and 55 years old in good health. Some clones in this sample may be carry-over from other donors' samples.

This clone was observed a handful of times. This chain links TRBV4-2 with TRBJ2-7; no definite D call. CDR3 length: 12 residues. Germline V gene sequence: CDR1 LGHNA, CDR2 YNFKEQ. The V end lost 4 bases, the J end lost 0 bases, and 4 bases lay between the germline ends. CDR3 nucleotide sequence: TGTGCCAGCAGCCGAGACTCCTACGAGCAGTACTTC. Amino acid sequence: CASSRDSYEQYF.

The chain's CDR3 is CASSPPARRGNEQFF. The CDR3 nucleotides read TGTGCCAGCTCACCGCCCGCTCGGCGGGGAAATGAGCAGTTCTTC. The rearrangement links TRBV18 to TRBJ2-1; D is perhaps TRBD2 (6 bases). Trimming removed 3 bases from V and 7 bases from J, with 16 bases in between. This CDR3 region has 15 residues. Germline V CDR1 and CDR2: KGHSH, LQKENI.

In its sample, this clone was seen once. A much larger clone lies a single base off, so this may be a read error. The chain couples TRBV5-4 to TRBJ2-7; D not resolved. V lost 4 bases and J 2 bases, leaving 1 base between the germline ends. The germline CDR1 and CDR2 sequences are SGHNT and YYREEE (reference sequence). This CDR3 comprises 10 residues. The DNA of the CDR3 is TGTGCCAGCAGCCCCTACGAGCAGTACTTC. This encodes CASSPYEQYF.

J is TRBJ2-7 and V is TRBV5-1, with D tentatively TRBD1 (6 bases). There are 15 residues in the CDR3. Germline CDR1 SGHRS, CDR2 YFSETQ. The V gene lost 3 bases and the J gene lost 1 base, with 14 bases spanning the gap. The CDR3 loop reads CASSSHRDTSYEQYF. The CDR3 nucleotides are TGCGCCAGCAGCTCACACCGGGACACATCCTACGAGCAGTACTTC.

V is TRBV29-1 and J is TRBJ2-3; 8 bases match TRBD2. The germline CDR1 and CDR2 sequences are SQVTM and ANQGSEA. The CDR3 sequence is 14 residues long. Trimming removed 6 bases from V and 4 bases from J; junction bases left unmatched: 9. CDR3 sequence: CSVATSGASDTQYF. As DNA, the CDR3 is TGCAGCGTCGCCACTAGCGGTGCCTCAGATACGCAGTATTTT.

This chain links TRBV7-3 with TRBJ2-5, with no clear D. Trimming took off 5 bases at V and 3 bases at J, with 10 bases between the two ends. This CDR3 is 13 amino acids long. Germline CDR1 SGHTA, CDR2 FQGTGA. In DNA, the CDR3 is TGTGCCAGCAGCGCCGGAGCCGAAGAGACCCAGTACTTC. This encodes CASSAGAEETQYF.

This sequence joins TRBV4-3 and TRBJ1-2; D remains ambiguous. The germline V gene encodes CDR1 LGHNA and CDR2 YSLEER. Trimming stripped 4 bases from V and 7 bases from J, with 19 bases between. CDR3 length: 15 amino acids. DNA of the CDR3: TGCGCCAGCAGCCCTTCCCCAGGCCTCGATGGTGGCTACACCTTC. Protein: CASSPSPGLDGGYTF.

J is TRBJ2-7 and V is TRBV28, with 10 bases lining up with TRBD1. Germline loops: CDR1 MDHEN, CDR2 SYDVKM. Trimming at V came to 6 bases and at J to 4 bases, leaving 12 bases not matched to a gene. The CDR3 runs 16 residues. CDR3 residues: CASRRSGTGVLYEQYF. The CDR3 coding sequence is TGTGCCAGCAGAAGATCCGGGACAGGGGTCTTATACGAGCAGTACTTC. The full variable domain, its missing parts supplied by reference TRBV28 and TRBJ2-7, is DVKVTQSSRYLVKRTGEKVFLECVQDMDHENMFWYRQDPGLGLRLIYFSYDVKMKEKGDIPEGYSVSREKKERFSLILESASTNQTSMYLCASRRSGTGVLYEQYFGPGTRLTVT.

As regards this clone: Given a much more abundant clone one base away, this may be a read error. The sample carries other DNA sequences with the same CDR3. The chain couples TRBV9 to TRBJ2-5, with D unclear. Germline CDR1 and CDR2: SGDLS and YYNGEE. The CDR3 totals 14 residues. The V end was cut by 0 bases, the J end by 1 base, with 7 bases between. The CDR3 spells CASSVGASQETQYF. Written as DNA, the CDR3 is TGTGCCAGCAGCGTAGGGGCTAGCCAAGAGACCCAGTACTTC.

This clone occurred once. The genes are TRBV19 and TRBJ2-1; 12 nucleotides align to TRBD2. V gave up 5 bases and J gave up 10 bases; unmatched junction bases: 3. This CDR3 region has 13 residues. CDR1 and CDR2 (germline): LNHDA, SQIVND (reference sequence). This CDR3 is CASSGLAGREQFF. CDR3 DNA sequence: TGTGCCAGTAGTGGACTAGCGGGAAGGGAGCAGTTCTTC.

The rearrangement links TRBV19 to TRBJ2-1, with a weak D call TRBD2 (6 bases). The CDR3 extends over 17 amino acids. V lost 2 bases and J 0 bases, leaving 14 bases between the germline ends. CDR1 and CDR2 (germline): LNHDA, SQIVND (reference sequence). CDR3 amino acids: CASSIRRELGSYNEQFF. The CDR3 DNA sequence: TGTGCCAGTAGTATACGCCGGGAGTTGGGCTCCTACAATGAGCAGTTCTTC.

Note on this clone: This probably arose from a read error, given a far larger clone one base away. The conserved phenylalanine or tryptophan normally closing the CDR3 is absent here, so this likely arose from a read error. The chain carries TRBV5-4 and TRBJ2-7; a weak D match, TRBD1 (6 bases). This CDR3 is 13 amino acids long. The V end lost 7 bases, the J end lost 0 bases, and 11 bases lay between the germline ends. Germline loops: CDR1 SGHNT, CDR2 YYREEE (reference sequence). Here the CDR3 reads CASGDRISYEQYL. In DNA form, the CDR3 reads TGTGCCAGCGGCGACAGGATCTCCTACGAGCAGTACCTC.

DNA for the CDR3: TGTGCCAGCAGCTTAGCCGCAGGCTCCTATGGCTACACCTTC. This translates into CASSLAAGSYGYTF. This chain connects TRBV11-2 to TRBJ1-2; D uncertain. Per the germline V gene, CDR1 is SGHAT and CDR2 is FQNNGV. The CDR3 totals 14 residues. Trimming left V 1 base short and J 4 bases short, with 10 bases between.

As DNA, the CDR3 is TGTGCCAGCAGCTTCCCCCGCCAGTCGGGGGCCACTGAAGCTTTCTTT. This encodes CASSFPRQSGATEAFF. The chain couples TRBV5-5 to TRBJ1-1, with D perhaps matching TRBD1 (6 bases). The V and J ends lost 2 bases and 4 bases respectively, with 18 bases between them. The CDR3 sequence is 16 residues long. Germline-derived CDR1 and CDR2 are SGHKS and YYEKEE (reference sequence). The whole variable domain, remainder taken from reference TRBV5-5 and TRBJ1-1, is DAGVTQSPTHLIKTRGQQVTLRCSPISGHKSVSWYQQVLGQGPQFIFQYYEKEERGRGNFPDRFSARQFPNYSSELNVNALLLGDSALYLCASSFPRQSGATEAFFGQGTRLTVV.

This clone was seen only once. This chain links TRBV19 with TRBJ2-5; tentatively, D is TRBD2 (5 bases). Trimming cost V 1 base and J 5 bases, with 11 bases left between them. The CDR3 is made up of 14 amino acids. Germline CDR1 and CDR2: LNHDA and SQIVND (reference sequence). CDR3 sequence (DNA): TGTGCCAGTAGTATAGGGGCTAGCTCGGAGACCCAGTACTTC. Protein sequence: CASSIGASSETQYF.

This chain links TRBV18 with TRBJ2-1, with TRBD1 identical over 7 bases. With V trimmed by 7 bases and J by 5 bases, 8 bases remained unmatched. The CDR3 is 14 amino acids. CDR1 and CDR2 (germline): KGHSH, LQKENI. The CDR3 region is CASLTGNFDNEQFF. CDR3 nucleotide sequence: TGTGCCAGCTTGACAGGGAATTTCGACAATGAGCAGTTCTTC. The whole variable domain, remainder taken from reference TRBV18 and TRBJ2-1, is NAGVMQNPRHLVRRRGQEARLRCSPMKGHSHVYWYRQLPEEGLKFMVYLQKENIIDESGMPKERFSAEFPKEGPSILRIQQVVRGDSAAYFCASLTGNFDNEQFFGPGTRLTVL.

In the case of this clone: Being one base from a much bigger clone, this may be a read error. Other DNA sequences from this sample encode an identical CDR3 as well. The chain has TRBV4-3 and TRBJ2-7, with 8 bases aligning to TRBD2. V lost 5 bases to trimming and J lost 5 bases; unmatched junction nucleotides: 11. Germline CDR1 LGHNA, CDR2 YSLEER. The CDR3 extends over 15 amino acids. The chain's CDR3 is CASSSTAGGEDEQYF. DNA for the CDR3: TGCGCCAGCAGCTCAACGGCGGGGGGAGAGGACGAGCAGTACTTC.

The CDR3 DNA is TGTGCCAGCAGAGCCGCTAGCGTCGGCGATGAGCAGTTCTTC. Translation: CASRAASVGDEQFF. The V gene is TRBV5-4, the J gene TRBJ2-1, with D possibly TRBD2 on 6 matching bases. Germline CDR1 SGHNT, CDR2 YYREEE (reference sequence). The CDR3 is made up of 14 amino acids. The V gene lost 5 bases and the J gene lost 8 bases, with 17 bases spanning the gap.

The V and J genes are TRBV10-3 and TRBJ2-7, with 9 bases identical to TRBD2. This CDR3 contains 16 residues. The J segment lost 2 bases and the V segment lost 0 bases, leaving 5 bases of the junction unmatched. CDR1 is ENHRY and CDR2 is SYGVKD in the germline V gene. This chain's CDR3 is CAISESVSGGTYEQYF. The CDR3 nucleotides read TGTGCCATCAGTGAGTCGGTTAGCGGGGGCACCTACGAGCAGTACTTC.

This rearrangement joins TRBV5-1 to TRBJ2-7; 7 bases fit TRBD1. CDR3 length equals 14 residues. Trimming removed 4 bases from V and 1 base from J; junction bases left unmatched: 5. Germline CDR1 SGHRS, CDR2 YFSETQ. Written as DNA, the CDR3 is TGCGCCAGCAGCCGTCAACAGGGGTCCTACGAGCAGTACTTC. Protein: CASSRQQGSYEQYF.

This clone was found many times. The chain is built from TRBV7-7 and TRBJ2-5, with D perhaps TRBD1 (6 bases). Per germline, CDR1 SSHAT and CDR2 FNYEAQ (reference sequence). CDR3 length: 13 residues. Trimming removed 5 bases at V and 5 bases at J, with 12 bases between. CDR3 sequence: CASSKQGGETQYF. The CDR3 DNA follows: TGTGCCAGCAGCAAACAGGGCGGGGAGACCCAGTACTTC.